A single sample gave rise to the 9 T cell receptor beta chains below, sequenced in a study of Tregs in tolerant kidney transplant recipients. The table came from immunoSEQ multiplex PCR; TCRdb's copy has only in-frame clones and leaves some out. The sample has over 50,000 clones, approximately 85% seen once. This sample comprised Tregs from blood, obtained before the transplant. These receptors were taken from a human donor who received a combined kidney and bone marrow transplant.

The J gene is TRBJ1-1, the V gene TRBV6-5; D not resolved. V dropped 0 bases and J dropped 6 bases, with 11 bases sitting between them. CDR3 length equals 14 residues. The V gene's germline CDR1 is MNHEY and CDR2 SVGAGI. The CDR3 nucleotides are TGTGCCAGCAGTTACTCGAGTGGTCAACCTGAAGCTTTCTTT. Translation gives CASSYSSGQPEAFF.

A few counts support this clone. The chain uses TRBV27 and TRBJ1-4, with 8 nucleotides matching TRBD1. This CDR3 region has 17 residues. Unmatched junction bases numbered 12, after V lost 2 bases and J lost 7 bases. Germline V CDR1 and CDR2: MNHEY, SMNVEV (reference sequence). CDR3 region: CASSLVWQGASFEKLFF. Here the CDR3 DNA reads TGTGCCAGCAGTTTAGTATGGCAGGGGGCCTCCTTTGAAAAACTGTTTTTT.

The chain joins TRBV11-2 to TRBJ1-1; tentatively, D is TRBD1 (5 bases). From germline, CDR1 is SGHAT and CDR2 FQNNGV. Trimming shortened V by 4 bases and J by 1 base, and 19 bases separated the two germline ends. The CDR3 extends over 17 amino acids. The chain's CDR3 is CASSSSRGPPGNTEAFF. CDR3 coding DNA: TGTGCCAGCAGCTCATCCCGGGGCCCACCGGGGAACACTGAAGCTTTCTTT.

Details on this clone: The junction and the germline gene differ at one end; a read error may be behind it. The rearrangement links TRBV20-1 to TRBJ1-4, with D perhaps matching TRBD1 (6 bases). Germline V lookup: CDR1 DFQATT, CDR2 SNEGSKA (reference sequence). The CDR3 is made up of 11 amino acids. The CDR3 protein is CSAPLGGQVRF. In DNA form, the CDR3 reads TGCAGTGCCCCCCTCGGGGGACAAGTACGTTTT.

CDR3 sequence (DNA): TGTGCCAGTAGAACTTACGAGACCTCTGAAGCTTTCTTT. It is translated as CASRTYETSEAFF. The chain carries TRBV19 and TRBJ1-1; D is ambiguous. Per the germline V gene, CDR1 is LNHDA and CDR2 is SQIVND (reference sequence). This CDR3 is built from 13 residues. With 6 bases removed from V and 6 bases from J, the gap between germline ends came to 14 bases.

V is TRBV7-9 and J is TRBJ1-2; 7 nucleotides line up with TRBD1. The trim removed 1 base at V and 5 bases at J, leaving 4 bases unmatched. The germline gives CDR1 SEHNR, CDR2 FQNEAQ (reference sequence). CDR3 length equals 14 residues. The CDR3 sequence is CASSLDRGRYGYTF. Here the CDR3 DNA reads TGTGCCAGCAGCTTAGACAGGGGCAGATATGGCTACACCTTC.

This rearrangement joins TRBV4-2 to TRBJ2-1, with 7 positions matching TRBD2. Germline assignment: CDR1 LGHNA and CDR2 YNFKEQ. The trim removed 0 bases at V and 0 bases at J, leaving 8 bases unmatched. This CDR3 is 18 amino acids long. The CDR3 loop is CASSQDTPSGSSYNEQFF. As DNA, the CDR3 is TGTGCCAGCAGCCAAGATACCCCTAGCGGTAGCTCCTACAATGAGCAGTTCTTC.

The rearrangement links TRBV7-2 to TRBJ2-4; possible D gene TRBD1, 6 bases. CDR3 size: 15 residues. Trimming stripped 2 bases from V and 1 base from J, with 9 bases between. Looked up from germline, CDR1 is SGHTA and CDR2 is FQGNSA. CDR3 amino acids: CASSLTGSAKNIQYF. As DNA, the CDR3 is TGTGCCAGCAGCTTAACAGGGTCGGCCAAAAACATTCAGTACTTC. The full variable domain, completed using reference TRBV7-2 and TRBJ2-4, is GAGVSQSPSNKVTEKGKDVELRCDPISGHTALYWYRQSLGQGLEFLIYFQGNSAPDKSGLPSDRFSAERTGGSVSTLTIQRTQQEDSAVYLCASSLTGSAKNIQYFGAGTRLSVL.

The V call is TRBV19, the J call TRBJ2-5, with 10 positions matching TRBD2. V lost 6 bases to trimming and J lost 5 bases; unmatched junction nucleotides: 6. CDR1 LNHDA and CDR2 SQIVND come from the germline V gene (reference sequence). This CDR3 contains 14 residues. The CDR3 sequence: CASSDLAGVETQYF. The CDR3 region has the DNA TGTGCCAGTAGCGACCTAGCGGGAGTGGAGACCCAGTACTTC.